Sequencing of this T cell receptor beta chain was carried out in a study of T-cell reconstitution after alpha-beta-depleted transplantation in children. The authors prepared the TCRbeta library with unique molecular identifiers. TCRdb passed the PCR reads through MiXCR, listing each CDR3 protein once. The sample holds 83,000 or so distinct CDR3 sequences, 7% to 10% seen once. Trimming removed 3 bases from V and 0 bases from J; junction bases left unmatched: 19. The CDR3 is made up of 20 amino acids. Sample: PBMCs from the stem cell graft donor, taken from the stem cell graft. J is TRBJ2-5 and V is TRBV7-1; 7 nucleotides match TRBD2. TRBV7-1 has ORF status, its function being uncertain. The clonotype originates from a human donor who donated a stem cell graft to a child with congenital amegakaryocytic thrombocytopenia. CDR3 sequence: CASSSTLLYLAGPNQETQYF. The DNA of the CDR3 is TGTGCCAGCAGCTCCACGCTCCTCTATTTAGCGGGCCCCAACCAAGAGACCCAGTACTTC.